This T cell receptor beta chain was captured by sequencing in a study of beta chain features in type 1 diabetes. Every bit of the isolated RNA underwent reverse transcription, so sequencing read expressed TCRB transcripts. Some clones are missing from TCRdb's copy, which holds only in-frame ones; the method was immunoSEQ multiplex PCR. Of 250,000 to 300,000 clones listed, roughly 24% are singletons. Comments on this clone: Its antigen remains unidentified.

Study observations and caveats: In all four CD4+ subsets, TCRB CDR3 length was significantly, moderately reduced in type 1 diabetes.

CDR3 size: 13 residues. Between the trimmed V and J ends, which lost 0 bases and 4 bases, there was a span of 9 bases. The germline gives CDR1 GTSNPN, CDR2 SVGIG (reference sequence). The chain combines TRBV30 with TRBJ1-2; D unclear. Sequences were obtained from naive CD4+ T cells from blood. The sequence came from a woman in her thirties with type 1 diabetes. The CDR3 here is CAWSVPAGYGYTF. The CDR3 DNA sequence: TGTGCCTGGAGTGTACCAGCGGGCTATGGCTACACCTTC.